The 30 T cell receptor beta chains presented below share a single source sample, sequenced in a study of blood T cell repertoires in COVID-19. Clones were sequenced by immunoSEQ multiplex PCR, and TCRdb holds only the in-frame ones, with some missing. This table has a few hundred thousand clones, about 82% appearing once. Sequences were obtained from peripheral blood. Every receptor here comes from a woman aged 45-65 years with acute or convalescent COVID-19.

CDR3 protein: CASSPPGQGERQPQHF. The CDR3 DNA reads as TGTGCCAGCAGTCCCCCGGGACAGGGGGAGAGACAGCCCCAGCATTTT. The chain uses TRBV28 and TRBJ1-5; TRBD1 matches at 11 bases. The germline CDR1 and CDR2 sequences are MDHEN and SYDVKM. CDR3 length: 16 amino acids. J was trimmed by 7 bases and V by 5 bases; bases with no gene match: 10.

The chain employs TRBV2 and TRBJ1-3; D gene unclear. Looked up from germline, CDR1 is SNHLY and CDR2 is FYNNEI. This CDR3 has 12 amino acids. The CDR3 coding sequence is TGTGCGAACACAGAGGGTGGAAACACCATATATTTT. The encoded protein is CANTEGGNTIYF.

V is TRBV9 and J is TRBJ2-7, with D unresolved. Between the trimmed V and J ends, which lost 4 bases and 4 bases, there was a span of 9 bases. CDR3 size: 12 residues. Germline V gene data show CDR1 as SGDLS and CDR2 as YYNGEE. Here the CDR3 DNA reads TGTGCCAGCAGCAAAGTCGGTTACGAGCAGTACTTC. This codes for CASSKVGYEQYF.

Here the CDR3 reads CASSEGQGNTEAFF. The CDR3 coding sequence is TGTGCCAGCAGCGAGGGACAGGGGAACACTGAAGCTTTCTTT. The chain recombines TRBV9 with TRBJ1-1; 9 bases agree with TRBD1. The CDR3 covers 14 residues. V trimming: 3 bases; J trimming: 1 base; junction bases outside the gene matches: 1. Germline V gene lookup returns CDR1 SGDLS and CDR2 YYNGEE.

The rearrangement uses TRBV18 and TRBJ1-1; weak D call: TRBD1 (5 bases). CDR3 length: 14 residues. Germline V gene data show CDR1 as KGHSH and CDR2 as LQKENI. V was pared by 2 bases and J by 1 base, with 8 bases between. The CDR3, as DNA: TGTGCCAGCTCACCAACAGGACCGAACACTGAAGCTTTCTTT. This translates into CASSPTGPNTEAFF.

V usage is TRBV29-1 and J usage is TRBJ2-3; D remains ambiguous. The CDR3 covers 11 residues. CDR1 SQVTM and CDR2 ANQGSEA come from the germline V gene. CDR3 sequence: CSARFTDTQYF. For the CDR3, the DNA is TGCAGTGCCAGATTTACAGATACGCAGTATTTT.

The CDR3 sequence: CASWGVEAFF. In DNA form, the CDR3 reads TGTGCTAGTTGGGGGGTTGAAGCTTTCTTT. V and J are TRBV28 and TRBJ1-1, with D perhaps matching TRBD1 (5 bases). This CDR3 has 10 residues. Looked up from germline, CDR1 is MDHEN and CDR2 is SYDVKM.

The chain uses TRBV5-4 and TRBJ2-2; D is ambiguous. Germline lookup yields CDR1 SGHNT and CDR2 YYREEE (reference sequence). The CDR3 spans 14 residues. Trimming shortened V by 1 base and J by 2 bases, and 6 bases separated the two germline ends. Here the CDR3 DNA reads TGTGCCAGCAGCTTGACACCAAACACCGGGGAGCTGTTTTTT. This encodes CASSLTPNTGELFF.

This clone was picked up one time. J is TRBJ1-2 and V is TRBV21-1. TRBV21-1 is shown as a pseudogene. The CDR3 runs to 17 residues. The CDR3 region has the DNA TGTGCCAGCAAGGTCGCGCGGGGAGGGGAAACGTACTATGGCTACACCTTC. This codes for CASKVARGGETYYGYTF.

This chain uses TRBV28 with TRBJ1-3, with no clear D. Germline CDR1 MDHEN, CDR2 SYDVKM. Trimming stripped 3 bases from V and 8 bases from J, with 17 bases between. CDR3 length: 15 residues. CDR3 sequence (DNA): TGTGCCAGCAGTTTGTATTTATCCGTAGGAGACACCATATATTTT. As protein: CASSLYLSVGDTIYF.

The CDR3 loop is CASSFTGWETQYF. The CDR3 DNA reads TGTGCCAGCAGTTTTACAGGCTGGGAGACCCAGTACTTC. The chain combines TRBV27 with TRBJ2-5; D perhaps matches TRBD1 (5 bases). Germline V gene data show CDR1 as MNHEY and CDR2 as SMNVEV (reference sequence). CDR3 length equals 13 residues. V was trimmed by 3 bases and J by 5 bases, leaving 10 bases between them.

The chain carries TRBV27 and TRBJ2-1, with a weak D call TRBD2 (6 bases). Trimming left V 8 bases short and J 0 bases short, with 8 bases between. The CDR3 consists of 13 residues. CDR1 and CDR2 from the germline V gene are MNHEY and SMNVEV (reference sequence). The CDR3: CASWRGSYNEQFF. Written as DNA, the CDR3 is TGTGCCAGCTGGCGGGGCTCCTACAATGAGCAGTTCTTC.

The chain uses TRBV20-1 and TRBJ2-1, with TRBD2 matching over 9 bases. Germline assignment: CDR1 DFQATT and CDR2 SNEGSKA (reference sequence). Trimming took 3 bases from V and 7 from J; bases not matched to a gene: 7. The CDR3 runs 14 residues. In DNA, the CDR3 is TGCAGTGCTAGTTTCGGGACTAGCAGGAATGAGCAGTTCTTC. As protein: CSASFGTSRNEQFF.

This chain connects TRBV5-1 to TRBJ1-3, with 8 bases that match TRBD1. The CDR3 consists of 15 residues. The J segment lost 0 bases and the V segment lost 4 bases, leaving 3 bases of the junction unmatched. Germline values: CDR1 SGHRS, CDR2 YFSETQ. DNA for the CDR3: TGCGCCAGCAGCCCGGACAGGGCCTCTGGAAACACCATATATTTT. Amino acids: CASSPDRASGNTIYF.

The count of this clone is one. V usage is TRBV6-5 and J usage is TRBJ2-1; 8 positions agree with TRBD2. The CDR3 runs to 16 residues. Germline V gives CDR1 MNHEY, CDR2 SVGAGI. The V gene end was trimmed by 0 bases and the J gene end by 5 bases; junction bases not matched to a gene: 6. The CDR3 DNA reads TGTGCCAGCAGTTACTCACCTAGCGGGTATGACAATGAGCAGTTCTTC. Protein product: CASSYSPSGYDNEQFF.

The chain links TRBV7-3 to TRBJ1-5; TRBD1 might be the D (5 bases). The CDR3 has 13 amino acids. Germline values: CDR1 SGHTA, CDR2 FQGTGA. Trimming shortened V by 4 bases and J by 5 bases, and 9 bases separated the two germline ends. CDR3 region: CASSSDSYQPQHF. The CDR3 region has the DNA TGTGCCAGCAGCTCCGACAGTTATCAGCCCCAGCATTTT.

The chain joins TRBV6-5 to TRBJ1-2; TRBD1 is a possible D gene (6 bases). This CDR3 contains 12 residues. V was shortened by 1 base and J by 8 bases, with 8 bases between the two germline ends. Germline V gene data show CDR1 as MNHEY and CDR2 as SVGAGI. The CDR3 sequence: CASSYFRGGYTF. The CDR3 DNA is TGTGCCAGCAGTTACTTCAGGGGAGGCTACACCTTC.

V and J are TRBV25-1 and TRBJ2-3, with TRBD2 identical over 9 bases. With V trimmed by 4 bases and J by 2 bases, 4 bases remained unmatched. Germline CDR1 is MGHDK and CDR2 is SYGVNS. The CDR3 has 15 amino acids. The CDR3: CASSVLAGITDTQYF. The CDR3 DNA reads TGTGCCAGCAGTGTACTAGCGGGTATCACAGATACGCAGTATTTT.

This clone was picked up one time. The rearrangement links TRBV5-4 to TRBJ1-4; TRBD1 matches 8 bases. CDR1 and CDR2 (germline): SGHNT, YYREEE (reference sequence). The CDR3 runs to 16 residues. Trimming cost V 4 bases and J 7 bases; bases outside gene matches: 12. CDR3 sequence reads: CASSGPADRGGEKLFF. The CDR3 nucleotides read TGTGCCAGCAGCGGACCGGCCGACAGGGGAGGTGAAAAACTGTTTTTT. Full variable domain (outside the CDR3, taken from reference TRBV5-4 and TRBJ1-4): ETGVTQSPTHLIKTRGQQVTLRCSSQSGHNTVSWYQQALGQGPQFIFQYYREEENGRGNFPPRFSGLQFPNYSSELNVNALELDDSALYLCASSGPADRGGEKLFFGSGTQLSVL.

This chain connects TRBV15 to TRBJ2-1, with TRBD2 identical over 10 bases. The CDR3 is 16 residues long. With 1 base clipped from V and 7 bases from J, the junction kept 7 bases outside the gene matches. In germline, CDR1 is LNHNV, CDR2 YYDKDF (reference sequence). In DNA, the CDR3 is TGTGCCACCAGCAGAGGATCTAGCGGGAGTGATAATGAGCAGTTCTTC. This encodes CATSRGSSGSDNEQFF. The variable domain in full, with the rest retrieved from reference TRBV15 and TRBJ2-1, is DAMVIQNPRYQVTQFGKPVTLSCSQTLNHNVMYWYQQKSSQAPKLLFHYYDKDFNNEADTPDNFQSRRPNTSFCFLDIRSPGLGDTAMYLCATSRGSSGSDNEQFFGPGTRLTVL.

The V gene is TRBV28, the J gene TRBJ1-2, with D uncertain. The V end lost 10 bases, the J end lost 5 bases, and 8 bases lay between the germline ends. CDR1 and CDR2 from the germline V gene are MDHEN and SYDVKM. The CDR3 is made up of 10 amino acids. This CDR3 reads CATGVYGYTF. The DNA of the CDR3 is TGTGCCACCGGGGTGTATGGCTACACCTTC.

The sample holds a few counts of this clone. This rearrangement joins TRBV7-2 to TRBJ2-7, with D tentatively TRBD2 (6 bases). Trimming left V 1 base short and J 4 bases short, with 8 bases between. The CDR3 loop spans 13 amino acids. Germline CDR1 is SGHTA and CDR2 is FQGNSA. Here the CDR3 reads CASSLGGRYEQYF. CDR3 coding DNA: TGTGCCAGCAGCTTAGGGGGGAGGTACGAGCAGTACTTC.

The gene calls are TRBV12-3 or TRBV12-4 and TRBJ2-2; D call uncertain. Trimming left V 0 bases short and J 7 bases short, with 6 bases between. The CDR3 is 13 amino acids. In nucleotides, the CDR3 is TGTGCCAGCAGTTTAGCGCAACTCGGGGAGCTGTTTTTT. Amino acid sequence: CASSLAQLGELFF.

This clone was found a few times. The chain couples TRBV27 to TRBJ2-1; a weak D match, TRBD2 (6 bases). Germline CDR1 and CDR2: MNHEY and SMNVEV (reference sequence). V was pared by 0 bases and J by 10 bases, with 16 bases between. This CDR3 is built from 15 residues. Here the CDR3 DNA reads TGTGCCAGCAGTTTATCGGGTACTAGCTTCGTCGAGCAGTTCTTC. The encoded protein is CASSLSGTSFVEQFF.

CDR3 DNA: TGTGCCAGCAGCATCAAAGGGGGGTGGACTAGCGGCTTTTACGAGCAGTACTTC. Residues: CASSIKGGWTSGFYEQYF. This chain joins TRBV7-8 and TRBJ2-7, with 10 positions matching TRBD2. CDR1 is SGHVS, CDR2 FQNEAQ, per germline. The junction had 17 bases not matched to a gene; V was cut back by 5 bases and J by 4 bases. The CDR3 runs 18 residues.

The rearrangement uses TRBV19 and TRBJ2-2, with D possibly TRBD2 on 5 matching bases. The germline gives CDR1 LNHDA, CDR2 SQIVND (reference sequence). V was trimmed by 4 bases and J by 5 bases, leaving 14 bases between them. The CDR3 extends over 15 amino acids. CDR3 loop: CASSKRETLTGELFF. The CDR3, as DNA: TGTGCCAGTAGTAAGAGGGAAACTCTGACCGGGGAGCTGTTTTTT.

This chain's CDR3 is CASSLAGTVYEQYF. CDR3 bases: TGCGCCAGCAGCTTGGCGGGGACAGTCTACGAGCAGTACTTC. The V and J genes are TRBV5-1 and TRBJ2-7, with TRBD1 matching 7 bases. The CDR3 has 14 amino acids. Per germline, CDR1 SGHRS and CDR2 YFSETQ. Trimming at V came to 0 bases and at J to 3 bases, leaving 3 bases not matched to a gene. The full variable domain, its missing parts supplied by reference TRBV5-1 and TRBJ2-7, is KAGVTQTPRYLIKTRGQQVTLSCSPISGHRSVSWYQQTPGQGLQFLFEYFSETQRNKGNFPGRFSGRQFSNSRSEMNVSTLELGDSALYLCASSLAGTVYEQYFGPGTRLTVT.

The CDR3 DNA reads TGTGCCACCCAACCCGGGACAGGGTCTGAAAAACTGTTTTTT. Encoded protein: CATQPGTGSEKLFF. The chain combines TRBV6-5 with TRBJ1-4; TRBD1 agrees at 9 bases. The length of the CDR3 is 14 residues. The junction had 10 bases not matched to a gene; V was cut back by 10 bases and J by 7 bases. In germline, CDR1 is MNHEY, CDR2 SVGAGI.

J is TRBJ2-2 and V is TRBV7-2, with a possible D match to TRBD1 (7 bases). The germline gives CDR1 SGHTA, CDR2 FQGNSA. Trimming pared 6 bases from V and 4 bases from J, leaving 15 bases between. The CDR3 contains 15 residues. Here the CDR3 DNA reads TGTGCCAGCAGGAGGGCAGGGGGGTTCACCGGGGAGCTGTTTTTT. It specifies CASRRAGGFTGELFF.

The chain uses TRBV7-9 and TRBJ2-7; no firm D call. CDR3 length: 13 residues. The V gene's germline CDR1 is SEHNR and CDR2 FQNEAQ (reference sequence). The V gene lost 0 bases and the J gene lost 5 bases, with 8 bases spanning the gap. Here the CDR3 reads CASSLALADEQYF. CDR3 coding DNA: TGTGCCAGCAGCTTAGCGTTGGCGGACGAGCAGTACTTC.